Shown below are 3 T cell receptor beta chains from a single sample sequenced in a study of T cell repertoires in cytomegalovirus infection. TCRdb reprocessed the reads with MiXCR, giving one entry per CDR3 protein. The data hold around 300,000 distinct CDR3 sequences, with around a tenth observed a single time. Sample: PBMCs. The origin of the receptors is a human donor in good health (CMV status not recorded). Some clones in this sample may be carry-over from other donors' samples.

This clonotype was recorded a few times. The rearrangement links TRBV28 to TRBJ1-2; D is uncertain. Looked up from germline, CDR1 is MDHEN and CDR2 is SYDVKM. The CDR3 consists of 12 residues. V lost 4 bases, J lost 8 bases, and 11 bases lay in between. CDR3 protein: CASSSHVGGYTF. CDR3 nucleotides: TGTGCCAGCAGTTCCCACGTCGGCGGCTACACCTTC.

This clonotype was seen only a few times. The V call is TRBV6-5, the J call TRBJ1-2, with unresolved D. Germline V gives CDR1 MNHEY, CDR2 SVGAGI. With 6 bases removed from V and 4 bases from J, the gap between germline ends came to 15 bases. The CDR3 totals 14 residues. For the CDR3, the DNA is TGTGCCAGCAGAACCCCGAAAGGAGGCTATGGCTACACCTTC. As protein: CASRTPKGGYGYTF.

This clonotype has more than one count but fewer than ten. This chain connects TRBV7-1 to TRBJ2-2, with 9 bases fitting TRBD2. TRBV7-1 is an ORF; its function is uncertain. J gave up 0 bases and V 5 bases, and 4 bases lay outside the gene matches. The CDR3 length is 16 residues. CDR3 sequence (DNA): TGTGCCAGCAGCCGACTAGCGGTTACGAACACCGGGGAGCTGTTTTTT. This gives the protein CASSRLAVTNTGELFF.